The 15 T cell receptor beta chains given below trace back to one sample, sequenced in a study of beta chain features in type 1 diabetes. Sequenced material consisted of expressed TCRB transcripts (all of the isolated RNA was reverse transcribed). TCRdb keeps only in-frame clones here, not all; method: immunoSEQ multiplex PCR. The table records more than 300,000 clones, around 13% of them present only once. These receptors' targets are unknown. Broader study findings: Shorter TCRB CDR3s, moderately but significantly so, were found in Type 1 diabetes patients in all four CD4+ subsets.

The sequenced sample was naive CD4+ T cells from blood. The receptor source for this set is a woman aged 18-35 years with type 1 diabetes.

The V and J genes are TRBV9 and TRBJ2-2; no reliable D call. V was shortened by 0 bases and J by 4 bases, with 10 bases between the two germline ends. The CDR3 has 15 residues. The germline V gene encodes CDR1 SGDLS and CDR2 YYNGEE. CDR3 nucleotides: TGTGCCAGCAGCGTAGACTCCCTAATCACCGGGGAGCTGTTTTTT. Its translation is CASSVDSLITGELFF. The variable domain in full, with the rest retrieved from reference TRBV9 and TRBJ2-2, is DSGVTQTPKHLITATGQRVTLRCSPRSGDLSVYWYQQSLDQGLQFLIQYYNGEERAKGNILERFSAQQFPDLHSELNLSSLELGDSALYFCASSVDSLITGELFFGEGSRLTVL.

The chain joins TRBV5-1 to TRBJ2-7; D possibly corresponds to TRBD2 (7 bases). This CDR3 spans 14 amino acids. The ends were cut back, 1 base at V and 6 bases at J, with 14 bases in the middle. Germline assignment: CDR1 SGHRS and CDR2 YFSETQ. DNA of the CDR3: TGCGCCAGCAGCTTGATCGGGGGGCGTCGCGAGCAGTACTTC. Protein product: CASSLIGGRREQYF. The full variable domain, in which reference TRBV5-1 and TRBJ2-7 provide the parts outside the CDR3, is KAGVTQTPRYLIKTRGQQVTLSCSPISGHRSVSWYQQTPGQGLQFLFEYFSETQRNKGNFPGRFSGRQFSNSRSEMNVSTLELGDSALYLCASSLIGGRREQYFGPGTRLTVT.

The genes are TRBV9 and TRBJ1-5; weak D call: TRBD1 (5 bases). The V gene's germline CDR1 is SGDLS and CDR2 YYNGEE. This CDR3 is built from 17 residues. The ends were cut back, 0 bases at V and 5 bases at J, with 18 bases in the middle. The CDR3 DNA sequence: TGTGCCAGCAGCGTAGCTACCGAGACAGAGGTTCATCAGCCCCAGCATTTT. As protein: CASSVATETEVHQPQHF.

With regard to this clone: Other DNA sequences in this sample translate to the same CDR3. V usage is TRBV5-1 and J usage is TRBJ1-1; 7 nucleotides match TRBD1. V shed 5 bases, J shed 3 bases, and the junction held 4 bases outside the gene matches. Germline CDR1 SGHRS, CDR2 YFSETQ. The CDR3 consists of 13 residues. The chain's CDR3 is CASSLTGDTEAFF. In DNA, the CDR3 is TGCGCCAGCAGTTTAACAGGGGACACTGAAGCTTTCTTT.

The chain is built from TRBV12-5 and TRBJ2-5, with a tentative D call TRBD1 (6 bases). This CDR3 comprises 14 residues. From germline, CDR1 is LGHNT and CDR2 FRNRAP. V shed 1 base and J shed 3 bases, with 9 bases lying between them. The CDR3, as DNA: TGTGCTAGTGGTTTGGGTACAGGGAAAGAGACCCAGTACTTC. It specifies CASGLGTGKETQYF.

The chain recombines TRBV11-1 with TRBJ1-1, with D perhaps matching TRBD1 (6 bases). The CDR3 totals 17 residues. The germline gives CDR1 SGHAT, CDR2 FQDESV (reference sequence). The germline V and J ends were trimmed by 7 bases and 3 bases, with 24 bases remaining between them. The CDR3 spells CASNSPGAGAGYTEAFF. For the CDR3, the DNA is TGTGCCAGCAACTCCCCCGGGGCAGGGGCAGGATACACTGAAGCTTTCTTT.

The chain couples TRBV10-3 to TRBJ1-1; a weak D match, TRBD1 (6 bases). CDR3 size: 14 residues. V dropped 3 bases and J dropped 2 bases, with 10 bases sitting between them. The V gene's germline CDR1 is ENHRY and CDR2 SYGVKD. The CDR3 loop is CAISDQQGNTEAFF. In DNA, the CDR3 is TGTGCCATCAGTGACCAACAGGGAAACACTGAAGCTTTCTTT.

The gene calls are TRBV7-9 and TRBJ1-2, with 7 bases aligning to TRBD1. The CDR3 is 14 residues long. The V and J ends lost 8 bases and 6 bases, in that order; junction bases with no gene match: 12. CDR1 and CDR2 (germline): SEHNR, FQNEAQ (reference sequence). CDR3 DNA sequence: TGTGCCAGCGCGCCGACAGGGAAGAAAGATGGCTACACCTTC. This sequence encodes CASAPTGKKDGYTF.

This chain connects TRBV18 to TRBJ1-1; a possible D gene is TRBD1 (5 bases). The V end was cut by 5 bases, the J end by 11 bases, with 21 bases between. Germline V CDR1 and CDR2: KGHSH, LQKENI. The CDR3 loop spans 14 amino acids. The CDR3 nucleotides read TGTGCCAGCTCATACGTACGGGGGTGGAGTGCGGCTTTCTTT. It specifies CASSYVRGWSAAFF.

The rearrangement joins TRBV19 to TRBJ2-7; 7 bases map to TRBD2. Looked up from germline, CDR1 is LNHDA and CDR2 is SQIVND (reference sequence). The CDR3 is 16 residues long. The J segment lost 3 bases and the V segment lost 4 bases, leaving 12 bases of the junction unmatched. This CDR3 is CASSNGREIWDYEQYF. Written as DNA, the CDR3 is TGTGCCAGTAGTAACGGGCGGGAGATCTGGGACTACGAGCAGTACTTC.

This rearrangement joins TRBV29-1 to TRBJ2-2, with D unresolved. CDR3 length: 12 residues. Germline V lookup: CDR1 SQVTM, CDR2 ANQGSEA. Trimming removed 5 bases at V and 7 bases at J, with 11 bases between. CDR3 protein: CSVSKAVGELFF. The CDR3 nucleotides are TGCAGCGTTTCAAAGGCGGTCGGGGAGCTGTTTTTT.

V gene TRBV9 combines with J gene TRBJ1-4; D might be TRBD1 (5 bases). In germline, CDR1 is SGDLS, CDR2 YYNGEE. Deletions cut 0 bases from V and 0 bases from J, with 18 bases between. CDR3 length equals 19 residues. For the CDR3, the DNA is TGTGCCAGCAGCGTAGGACTTGAAGGGGCTCCTTCAACTAATGAAAAACTGTTTTTT. Translating gives CASSVGLEGAPSTNEKLFF.

This chain joins TRBV4-3 and TRBJ2-7; 12 nucleotides match TRBD1. This CDR3 spans 17 amino acids. V shed 3 bases and J 6 bases; nucleotides not matched to a gene: 12. Germline CDR1 LGHNA, CDR2 YSLEER. In DNA, the CDR3 is TGCGCCAGCAGCCAGACCCCCCCGGGACAGGGGGCATCCGAGCAGTACTTC. It encodes CASSQTPPGQGASEQYF.

The V gene is TRBV30, the J gene TRBJ2-7; D ambiguous. The CDR3 has 12 amino acids. Germline loops: CDR1 GTSNPN, CDR2 SVGIG (reference sequence). V lost 8 bases to trimming and J lost 5 bases, with 16 bases between them. CDR3 amino acids: CALGEEFHEQYF. The DNA for the CDR3 is TGTGCCCTCGGTGAGGAGTTCCACGAGCAGTACTTC.

This chain connects TRBV2 to TRBJ1-3; no definite D call. Trimming took 7 bases from V and 3 from J, leaving 10 bases between them. The CDR3 covers 13 residues. Germline V gene sequence: CDR1 SNHLY, CDR2 FYNNEI. This chain's CDR3 is CASNFELGNTIYF. CDR3 nucleotides: TGTGCCAGCAACTTTGAGCTTGGAAACACCATATATTTT.